One sample yielded the 29 T cell receptor beta chains listed below, sequenced in a study of regulatory T cells in long-lasting Graves disease. Construction of TCR beta libraries relied on iRepertoire HTBI primers and on Arm-PCR targeting CDR3 regions. TCRdb re-called the multiplex PCR reads through MiXCR, storing one row per CDR3 protein. The sample holds about 240,000 distinct CDR3 sequences, roughly a fifth seen once. Documented time point: newly diagnosed GD, antithyroid drugs for less than 3 months. Following extraction of RNA from PBMCs, that RNA was used to make the TCR library. The specimen was peripheral blood mononuclear cells (PBMCs), collected at new diagnosis, from a patient treated with antithyroid drugs. The receptor set was obtained from a female donor with Graves disease.

This clonotype was recorded many times. CDR3 sequence (DNA): TGTGCCAGCAGCCAAGAGTCGGGCAGTTTAGAGCAGTACTTC. It specifies CASSQESGSLEQYF. The gene calls are TRBV3-1 and TRBJ2-7; D call uncertain. The CDR3 has 14 amino acids. Germline V gene data show CDR1 as LGHDT and CDR2 as YNNKEL (reference sequence). V was pared by 0 bases and J by 7 bases, with 13 bases between.

This clonotype was counted ten times or more. The chain combines TRBV7-9 with TRBJ1-2; 7 bases map to TRBD1. This CDR3 is built from 14 residues. Per germline, CDR1 SEHNR and CDR2 FQNEAQ (reference sequence). V shed 5 bases and J 2 bases; nucleotides not matched to a gene: 5. CDR3 bases: TGTGCCAGCAGCCCGTCGGGACAGAACTATGGCTACACCTTC. Amino acid sequence: CASSPSGQNYGYTF.

The chain links TRBV9 to TRBJ2-1; 9 nucleotides agree with TRBD2. CDR1 is SGDLS and CDR2 is YYNGEE in the germline V gene. The CDR3 loop spans 15 amino acids. V dropped 1 base and J dropped 1; count of bases not matched to a gene: 0. CDR3 in amino acids: CASSVSGGSYNEQFF. The DNA of the CDR3 is TGTGCCAGCAGCGTAAGCGGGGGGTCCTACAATGAGCAGTTCTTC.

This clonotype was detected ten times or more. The chain employs TRBV5-1 and TRBJ2-3; TRBD2 matches 7 bases. Germline trimming cut 2 bases from V and 3 bases from J; bases unmatched to any gene: 6. Germline CDR1 reads SGHRS; CDR2 reads YFSETQ. The CDR3 is 15 amino acids. In DNA form, the CDR3 reads TGCGCCAGCAGCTTTTCGGGGGGTTGGACAGATACGCAGTATTTT. Protein sequence: CASSFSGGWTDTQYF.

This clonotype has more than one count but fewer than ten. A much larger clone differs by one base, so this may be a read error. V is TRBV20-1 and J is TRBJ2-7; 8 positions agree with TRBD2. The CDR3 loop spans 13 amino acids. Germline V gives CDR1 DFQATT, CDR2 SNEGSKA (reference sequence). Trimming took 8 bases from V and 2 from J; bases not matched to a gene: 8. The CDR3 sequence: CSTRPGLAYEQYF. In nucleotides, the CDR3 is TGCAGTACCAGACCGGGACTAGCCTACGAGCAGTACTTC.

This sequence joins TRBV6-2 or TRBV6-3 and TRBJ1-6, with TRBD1 matching over 8 bases. Germline loops: CDR1 MNHEY, CDR2 SVGEGT. Germline trimming cut 2 bases from V and 2 bases from J; bases unmatched to any gene: 5. The CDR3 contains 17 residues. This CDR3 is CASSYLGQGAYNSPLHF. The CDR3 DNA reads as TGTGCCAGCAGTTACCTCGGACAGGGAGCCTATAATTCACCCCTCCACTTT.

This clonotype occurred many times. V usage is TRBV5-1 and J usage is TRBJ2-5; 9 bases match TRBD1. The CDR3 covers 16 residues. Trimming cost V 0 bases and J 4 bases; bases outside gene matches: 7. In germline, CDR1 is SGHRS, CDR2 YFSETQ. The CDR3 DNA follows: TGCGCCAGCAGCTTGGAACAGGGGGCTAGGGCAGAGACCCAGTACTTC. It encodes CASSLEQGARAETQYF.

On this clonotype: This sequence is one base from a far larger clone and is likely a read error. The chain combines TRBV2 with TRBJ2-5; the D is unclear. Germline CDR1 reads SNHLY; CDR2 reads FYNNEI. The CDR3 loop spans 11 amino acids. Trimming cost V 5 bases and J 11 bases, with 12 bases left between them. The CDR3 nucleotides read TGTGCCAGCAGTACCTACAATGAGCAGTACTTC. It specifies CASSTYNEQYF. The entire variable domain, with the rest obtained from reference TRBV2 and TRBJ2-5, is as follows: EPEVTQTPSHQVTQMGQEVILRCVPISNHLYFYWYRQILGQKVEFLVSFYNNEISEKSEIFDDQFSVERPDGSNFTLKIRSTKLEDSAMYFCASSTYNEQYFGPGTRLLVL.

There are many counts of this clonotype. The rearrangement links TRBV13 to TRBJ1-3; D perhaps matches TRBD1 (5 bases). The CDR3 sequence is 14 residues long. In germline, CDR1 is PRHDT, CDR2 FYEKMQ (reference sequence). V lost 4 bases and J lost 3, with 10 bases in between. The CDR3 sequence: CASSSRGRGNTIYF. The CDR3 DNA follows: TGTGCCAGCAGCTCCCGGGGCCGTGGAAACACCATATATTTT. The whole variable domain, remainder taken from reference TRBV13 and TRBJ1-3, is AAGVIQSPRHLIKEKRETATLKCYPIPRHDTVYWYQQGPGQDPQFLISFYEKMQSDKGSIPDRFSAQQFSDYHSELNMSSLELGDSALYFCASSSRGRGNTIYFGEGSWLTVV.

This clonotype was detected a few times. The chain combines TRBV7-9 with TRBJ1-5; possibly TRBD1 for D (6 bases). The V end was cut by 1 base, the J end by 7 bases, with 11 bases between. Germline values: CDR1 SEHNR, CDR2 FQNEAQ (reference sequence). This CDR3 contains 14 residues. CDR3 DNA: TGTGCCAGCAGCTTAGAGGGGGTAGGACAGCCCCAGCATTTT. This translates into CASSLEGVGQPQHF.

This clonotype was detected ten times or more. The rearrangement links TRBV7-9 to TRBJ2-7; 10 bases align to TRBD2. The CDR3 covers 15 residues. Germline-derived CDR1 and CDR2 are SEHNR and FQNEAQ (reference sequence). V gave up 4 bases and J gave up 5 bases; unmatched junction bases: 8. CDR3 DNA sequence: TGTGCCAGCAGCTCCCAGCGGGAGGGCCGTAACGAGCAGTACTTC. It encodes CASSSQREGRNEQYF.

Of note for this clonotype: Given a far larger clone just one base away, this is likely a sequencing read error. This rearrangement joins TRBV11-2 to TRBJ2-3; 10 bases are a match to TRBD2. The V and J ends lost 3 bases and 5 bases, in that order; junction bases with no gene match: 11. Germline CDR1 and CDR2: SGHAT and FQNNGV. The CDR3 contains 17 residues. The CDR3 sequence: CASSFPITSGDGDTQYF. The CDR3 bases are TGTGCCAGCAGCTTCCCTATCACTAGCGGGGATGGAGATACGCAGTATTTT.

The DNA of the CDR3 is TGTGCCAGCGCAGGGACAGTAAATTCACCCCTCCACTTT. This sequence encodes CASAGTVNSPLHF. The chain recombines TRBV25-1 with TRBJ1-6; TRBD1 aligns across 7 bases. Germline CDR1 is MGHDK and CDR2 is SYGVNS. The CDR3 length is 13 residues. Losses at the gene ends were 8 bases for V and 7 bases for J; bases not matched to a gene: 5. The complete variable domain, with remaining parts taken from reference TRBV25-1 and TRBJ1-6, reads EADIYQTPRYLVIGTGKKITLECSQTMGHDKMYWYQQDPGMELHLIHYSYGVNSTEKGDLSSESTVSRIRTEHFPLTLESARPSHTSQYLCASAGTVNSPLHFGNGTRLTVT.

This clonotype occurred many times. J is TRBJ2-3 and V is TRBV5-1, with D possibly matching TRBD2 (6 bases). Germline CDR1 reads SGHRS; CDR2 reads YFSETQ. V dropped 0 bases and J dropped 3 bases, with 11 bases sitting between them. The CDR3 is 15 amino acids. In DNA form, the CDR3 reads TGCGCCAGCAGCTTGGTCGGGGGTAGGACAGATACGCAGTATTTT. Protein product: CASSLVGGRTDTQYF. The variable domain in full, completed from reference TRBV5-1 and TRBJ2-3, reads KAGVTQTPRYLIKTRGQQVTLSCSPISGHRSVSWYQQTPGQGLQFLFEYFSETQRNKGNFPGRFSGRQFSNSRSEMNVSTLELGDSALYLCASSLVGGRTDTQYFGPGTRLTVL.

This clonotype was seen only a few times. The chain uses TRBV20-1 and TRBJ2-5, with TRBD2 identical over 8 bases. Germline values: CDR1 DFQATT, CDR2 SNEGSKA (reference sequence). There are 18 residues in the CDR3. After removal of 3 bases from V and 2 bases from J, the junction contained 17 bases not matched to a gene. The CDR3, as DNA: TGCAGTGCTAGGAAGGCGGGGCTGACAGCGGGGGTTCAAGAGACCCAGTACTTC. This sequence encodes CSARKAGLTAGVQETQYF.

This clonotype was counted between two and nine times. The chain's CDR3 is CASSPGQEETQYF. CDR3 coding DNA: TGCGCCAGCAGCCCGGGACAGGAGGAGACCCAGTACTTC. The gene calls are TRBV5-1 and TRBJ2-5; 8 positions agree with TRBD1. V lost 4 bases to trimming and J lost 5 bases; unmatched junction nucleotides: 4. Per germline, CDR1 SGHRS and CDR2 YFSETQ. This CDR3 is 13 amino acids long. Drawing the rest from reference TRBV5-1 and TRBJ2-5, the complete variable domain is KAGVTQTPRYLIKTRGQQVTLSCSPISGHRSVSWYQQTPGQGLQFLFEYFSETQRNKGNFPGRFSGRQFSNSRSEMNVSTLELGDSALYLCASSPGQEETQYFGPGTRLLVL.

Turning to this clonotype: A clone one base away is much larger, so this may be a read error. The genes are TRBV20-1 and TRBJ2-1, with D maybe TRBD2 (7 bases). Germline V CDR1 and CDR2: DFQATT, SNEGSKA (reference sequence). There are 14 residues in the CDR3. DNA of the CDR3: TGCAGCGCCCAGGCGGTGGGGGGGCGCAATGAGCAGTTCTTC. It codes for CSAQAVGGRNEQFF.

This clonotype was seen at least ten times. The chain has TRBV27 and TRBJ2-1; D perhaps matches TRBD2 (5 bases). V lost 6 bases, J lost 8 bases, and 14 bases lay in between. This CDR3 has 13 residues. CDR1 is MNHEY and CDR2 is SMNVEV in the germline V gene (reference sequence). CDR3 residues: CASSSDYFDEQFF. In DNA form, the CDR3 reads TGTGCCAGCAGCTCCGACTACTTCGATGAGCAGTTCTTC.

As regards this clonotype: A clone one base away is much larger, so this may be a read error. V is TRBV7-3 and J is TRBJ2-3; 15 bases align to TRBD2. The closer fit of TRBJ2-1 to the DNA end suggests the J call may be wrong. Germline V gene lookup returns CDR1 SGHTA and CDR2 FQGTGA. This CDR3 spans 16 amino acids. Written as DNA, the CDR3 is TGTGCCAGCAGCTTAGGACTAGCGGGGGGGTTAGATAAGCAGTTCTTC. This encodes CASSLGLAGGLDKQFF.

This clonotype was seen many times. The gene calls are TRBV12-3 or TRBV12-4 and TRBJ2-2; no reliable D call. V dropped 6 bases and J dropped 7 bases, with 12 bases sitting between them. This CDR3 has 13 residues. CDR3 in amino acids: CASSSAAGGELFF. In DNA, the CDR3 is TGTGCCAGCAGCTCTGCTGCAGGCGGGGAGCTGTTTTTT.

In the case of this clonotype: Since a much larger clone is just one base distant, this may be a read error. This chain joins TRBV9 and TRBJ2-1; D is undetermined. This CDR3 is 15 amino acids long. Germline CDR1 is SGDLS and CDR2 is YYNGEE. Between the trimmed V and J ends, which lost 4 bases and 10 bases, there was a span of 21 bases. The CDR3 loop is CASSRSDTSHYEQFF. The CDR3 nucleotides read TGTGCCAGCAGCCGGAGCGACACTTCACATTACGAGCAGTTCTTC.

This chain connects TRBV4-3 to TRBJ2-3, with D tentatively TRBD2 (7 bases). Trimming stripped 0 bases from V and 0 bases from J, with 19 bases between. Germline CDR1 LGHNA, CDR2 YSLEER. This CDR3 is 19 amino acids long. DNA of the CDR3: TGCGCCAGCAGCCAAGATGGGATCGTGAGGGGGGGTAGCACAGATACGCAGTATTTT. Residues: CASSQDGIVRGGSTDTQYF.

This clonotype has ten or more counts. J is TRBJ2-1 and V is TRBV10-3; the match to TRBD2 covers 7 bases. CDR1 ENHRY and CDR2 SYGVKD come from the germline V gene. The length of the CDR3 is 15 residues. With V trimmed by 3 bases and J by 3 bases, 5 bases remained unmatched. Here the CDR3 reads CAISESRGDYNEQFF. For the CDR3, the DNA is TGTGCCATCAGTGAATCCCGGGGGGACTACAATGAGCAGTTCTTC.

V is TRBV4-1 and J is TRBJ2-5; D uncertain. The V gene's germline CDR1 is MGHRA and CDR2 YSYEKL. The CDR3 extends over 17 amino acids. V was shortened by 0 bases and J by 5 bases, with 19 bases between the two germline ends. DNA of the CDR3: TGCGCCAGCAGCCAAGACGTAATTGATAGGGTAAAGGAGACCCAGTACTTC. It encodes CASSQDVIDRVKETQYF.

The chain is built from TRBV19 and TRBJ2-2; D assignment may be TRBD1 or TRBD2 (5 bases each). Between the trimmed V and J ends, which lost 5 bases and 1 base, there was a span of 17 bases. This CDR3 is built from 17 residues. Germline V CDR1 and CDR2: LNHDA, SQIVND (reference sequence). The CDR3 loop is CASSLSRDPRNTGELFF. DNA of the CDR3: TGTGCCAGTAGTCTAAGCCGGGACCCCAGGAACACCGGGGAGCTGTTTTTT. The whole variable domain, filled in from reference TRBV19 and TRBJ2-2, reads DGGITQSPKYLFRKEGQNVTLSCEQNLNHDAMYWYRQDPGQGLRLIYYSQIVNDFQKGDIAEGYSVSREKKESFPLTVTSAQKNPTAFYLCASSLSRDPRNTGELFFGEGSRLTVL.

As regards this clonotype: A read error likely explains this, since a far larger clone differs by one base. This chain connects TRBV7-9 to TRBJ2-3; unclear D gene. Germline V gene data show CDR1 as SEHNR and CDR2 as FQNEAQ (reference sequence). This CDR3 has 14 residues. The CDR3 coding sequence is TGTGCCAACAGCTTTTTTGCTAGCACAGATACGCAGTATTTT. Its translation is CANSFFASTDTQYF.

This clonotype has a count of ten or more. V gene TRBV6-1 combines with J gene TRBJ1-2, with D unresolved. Per germline, CDR1 MNHNS and CDR2 SASEGT. The germline V and J ends were trimmed by 2 bases and 3 bases, with 7 bases remaining between them. The CDR3 loop spans 13 amino acids. CDR3 nucleotide sequence: TGTGCCAGCAGTGAATCGGCTTACTATGGCTACACCTTC. Its translation is CASSESAYYGYTF.

The sample holds many counts of this clonotype. The chain couples TRBV19 to TRBJ1-4; D not certain. CDR3 length: 12 residues. V was trimmed by 8 bases and J by 10 bases, leaving 14 bases between them. Per the germline V gene, CDR1 is LNHDA and CDR2 is SQIVND (reference sequence). DNA for the CDR3: TGTGCCAGTGCCTCGACGGGCGGAAAACTGTTTTTT. Protein sequence: CASASTGGKLFF.

The V gene is TRBV4-1, the J gene TRBJ2-7; D may be TRBD2 (5 bases). Germline V gives CDR1 MGHRA, CDR2 YSYEKL. Trimming removed 0 bases at V and 8 bases at J, with 20 bases between. The CDR3 length is 16 residues. This chain's CDR3 is CASSQDAREPFRQQYF. DNA of the CDR3: TGCGCCAGCAGCCAAGACGCTCGGGAACCCTTTCGACAGCAGTACTTC.